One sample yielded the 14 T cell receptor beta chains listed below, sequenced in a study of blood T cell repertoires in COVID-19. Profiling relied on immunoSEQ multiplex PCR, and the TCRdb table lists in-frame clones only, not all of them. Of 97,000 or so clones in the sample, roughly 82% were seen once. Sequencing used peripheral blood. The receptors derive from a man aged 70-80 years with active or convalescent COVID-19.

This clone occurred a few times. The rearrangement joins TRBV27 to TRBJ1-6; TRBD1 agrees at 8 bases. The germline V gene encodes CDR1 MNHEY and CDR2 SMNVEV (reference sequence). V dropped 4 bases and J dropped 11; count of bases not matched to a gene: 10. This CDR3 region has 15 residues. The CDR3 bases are TGTGCCAGCAGTTCCCCCGGGACAGGAAGTGCACCCCTCCACTTT. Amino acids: CASSSPGTGSAPLHF.

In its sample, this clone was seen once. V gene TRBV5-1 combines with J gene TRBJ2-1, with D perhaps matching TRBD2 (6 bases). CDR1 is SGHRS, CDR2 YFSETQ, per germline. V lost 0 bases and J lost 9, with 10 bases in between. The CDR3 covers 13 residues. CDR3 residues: CASSLETAGEQFF. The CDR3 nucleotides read TGCGCCAGCAGCTTGGAGACAGCGGGTGAGCAGTTCTTC.

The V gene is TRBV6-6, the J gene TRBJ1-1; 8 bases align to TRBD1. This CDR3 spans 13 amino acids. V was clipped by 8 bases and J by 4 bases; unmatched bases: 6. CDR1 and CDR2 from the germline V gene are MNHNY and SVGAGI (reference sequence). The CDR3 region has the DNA TGTGCCAGCTGCAGGGGGCGCGCCACTGAAGCTTTCTTT. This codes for CASCRGRATEAFF.

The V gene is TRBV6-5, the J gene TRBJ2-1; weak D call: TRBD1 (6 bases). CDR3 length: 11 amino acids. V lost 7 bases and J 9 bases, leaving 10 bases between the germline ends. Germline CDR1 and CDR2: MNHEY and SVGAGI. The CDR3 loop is CASKGVGEQFF. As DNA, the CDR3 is TGTGCCAGCAAGGGGGTGGGTGAGCAGTTCTTC.

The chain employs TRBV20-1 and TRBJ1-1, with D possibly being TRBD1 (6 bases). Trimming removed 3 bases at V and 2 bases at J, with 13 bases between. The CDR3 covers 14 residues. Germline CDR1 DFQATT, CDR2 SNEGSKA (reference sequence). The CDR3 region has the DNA TGCAGTGCTAGTGGCAGACAGGCAAACACTGAAGCTTTCTTT. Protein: CSASGRQANTEAFF.

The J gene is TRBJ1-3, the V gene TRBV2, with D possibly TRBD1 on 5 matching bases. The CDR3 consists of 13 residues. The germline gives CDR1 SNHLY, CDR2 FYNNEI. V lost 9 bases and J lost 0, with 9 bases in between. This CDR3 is CASGTDSGNTIYF. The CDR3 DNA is TGTGCCAGTGGGACTGACTCTGGAAACACCATATATTTT.

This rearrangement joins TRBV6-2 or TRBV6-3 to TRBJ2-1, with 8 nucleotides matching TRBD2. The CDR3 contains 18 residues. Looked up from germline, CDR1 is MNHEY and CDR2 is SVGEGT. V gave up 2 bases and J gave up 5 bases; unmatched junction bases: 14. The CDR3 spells CASSYELGLAGKHNEQFF. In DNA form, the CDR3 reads TGTGCCAGCAGTTACGAACTTGGATTAGCGGGGAAACACAATGAGCAGTTCTTC.

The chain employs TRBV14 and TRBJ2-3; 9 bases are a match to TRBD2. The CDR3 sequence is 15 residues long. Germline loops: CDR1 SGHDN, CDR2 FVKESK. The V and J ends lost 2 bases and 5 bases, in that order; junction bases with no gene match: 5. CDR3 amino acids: CASSQIAGARDTQYF. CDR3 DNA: TGTGCCAGCAGCCAAATAGCGGGGGCCCGAGATACGCAGTATTTT.

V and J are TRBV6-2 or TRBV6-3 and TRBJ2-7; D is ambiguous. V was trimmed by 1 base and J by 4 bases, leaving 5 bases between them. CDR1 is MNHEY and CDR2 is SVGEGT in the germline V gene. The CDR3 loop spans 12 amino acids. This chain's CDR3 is CASSYFLYEQYF. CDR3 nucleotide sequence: TGTGCCAGCAGTTACTTCCTGTACGAGCAGTACTTC.

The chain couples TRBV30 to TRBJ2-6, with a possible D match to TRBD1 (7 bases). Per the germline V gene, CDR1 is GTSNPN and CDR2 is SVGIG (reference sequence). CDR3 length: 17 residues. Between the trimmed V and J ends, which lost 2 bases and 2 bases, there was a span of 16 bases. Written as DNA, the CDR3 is TGTGCCTGGAGTAGGTTCGGAGGGGGCGCTGGGGCCAACGTCCTGACTTTC. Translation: CAWSRFGGGAGANVLTF. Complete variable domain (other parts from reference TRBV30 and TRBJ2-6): SQTIHQWPATLVQPVGSPLSLECTVEGTSNPNLYWYRQAAGRGLQLLFYSVGIGQISSEVPQNLSASRPQDRQFILSSKKLLLSDSGFYLCAWSRFGGGAGANVLTFGAGSRLTVL.

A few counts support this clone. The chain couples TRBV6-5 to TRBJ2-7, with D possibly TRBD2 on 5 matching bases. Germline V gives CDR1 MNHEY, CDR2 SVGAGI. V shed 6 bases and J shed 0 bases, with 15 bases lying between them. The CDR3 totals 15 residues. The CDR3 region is CASRTVSASSYEQYF. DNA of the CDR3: TGTGCCAGCAGAACCGTTAGCGCGAGCTCCTACGAGCAGTACTTC.

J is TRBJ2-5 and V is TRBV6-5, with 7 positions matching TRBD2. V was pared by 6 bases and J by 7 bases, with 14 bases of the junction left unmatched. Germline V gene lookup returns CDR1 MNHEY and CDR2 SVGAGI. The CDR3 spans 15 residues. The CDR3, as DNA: TGTGCCAGCAGGCCCGTTACTAGCGCTCAGGTGACCCAGTACTTC. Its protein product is CASRPVTSAQVTQYF.

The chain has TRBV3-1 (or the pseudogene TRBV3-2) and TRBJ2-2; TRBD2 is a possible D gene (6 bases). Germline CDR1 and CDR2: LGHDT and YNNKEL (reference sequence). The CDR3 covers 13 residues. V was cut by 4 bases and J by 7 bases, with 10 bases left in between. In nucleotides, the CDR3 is TGTGCCAGCAGCCTGGGACTGGACGGGGAGCTGTTTTTT. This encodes CASSLGLDGELFF.

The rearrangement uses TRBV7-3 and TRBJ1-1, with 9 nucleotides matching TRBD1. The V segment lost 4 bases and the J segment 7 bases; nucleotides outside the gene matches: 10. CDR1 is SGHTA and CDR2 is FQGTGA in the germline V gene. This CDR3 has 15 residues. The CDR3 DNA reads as TGTGCCAGCAGCTACGGGACAGGGAGAGAGGGTGAAGCTTTCTTT. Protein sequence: CASSYGTGREGEAFF.